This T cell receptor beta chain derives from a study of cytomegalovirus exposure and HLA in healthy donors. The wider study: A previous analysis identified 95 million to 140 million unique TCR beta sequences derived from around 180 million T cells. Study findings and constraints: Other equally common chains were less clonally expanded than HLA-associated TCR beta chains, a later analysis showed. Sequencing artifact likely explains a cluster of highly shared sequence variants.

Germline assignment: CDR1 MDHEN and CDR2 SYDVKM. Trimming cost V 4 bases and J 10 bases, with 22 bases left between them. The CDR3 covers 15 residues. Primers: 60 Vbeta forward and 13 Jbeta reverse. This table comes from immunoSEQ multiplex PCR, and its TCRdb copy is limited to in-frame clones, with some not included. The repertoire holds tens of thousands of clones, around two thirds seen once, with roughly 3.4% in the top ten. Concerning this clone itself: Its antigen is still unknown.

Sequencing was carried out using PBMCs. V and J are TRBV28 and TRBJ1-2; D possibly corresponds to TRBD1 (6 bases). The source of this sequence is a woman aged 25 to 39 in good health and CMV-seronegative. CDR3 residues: CASSSQAGGYRDYTF. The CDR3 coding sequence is TGTGCCAGCAGTTCCCAAGCGGGGGGCTACCGGGACTACACCTTC.